Listed below are T cell receptor beta chains from one sample, sequenced in a study of CD8 T cells in Susac syndrome. TCRdb reprocessed the immunoSEQ multiplex PCR reads via MiXCR and lists one record per CDR3 protein. Altogether under 110,000 distinct CDR3 sequences are present, 94% being singletons, with the ten largest covering 0.4% to 0.5%. What was sequenced was CD8+ T cells from PBMCs. Receptors originate from a human donor with Susac syndrome. The CDR3 runs from the conserved cysteine through the conserved F or W. D genes are given only for firm matches. The size field is filled for only some rows; it gives once, few, many or a size class.

j_gene,v_gene,abundance,d_gene,CDR3aa,CDR3nt
TRBJ2-1,TRBV15,NA,NA,CATSPEVSSYNEQFF,TGTGCCACCAGCCCGGAGGTTTCTTCTTACAATGAGCAGTTCTTC
TRBJ1-2,TRBV29-1,NA,TRBD1,CSVNDDRAFRGYTF,TGCAGCGTTAACGATGACAGGGCCTTTAGGGGCTACACCTTC
TRBJ2-5,TRBV9,NA,NA,CASSVWDVEGETQYF,TGTGCCAGCAGCGTATGGGACGTCGAGGGAGAGACCCAGTACTTC
TRBJ1-1,TRBV20-1,NA,NA,CSAADGEAFF,TGCAGTGCCGCTGACGGTGAAGCTTTCTTT
TRBJ2-3,TRBV25-1,NA,NA,CASSEGGPADTQYF,TGTGCCAGCAGTGAAGGGGGGCCAGCAGATACGCAGTATTTT
TRBJ1-5,TRBV6-1,NA,NA,CASSEARTKPQHF,TGTGCCAGCAGTGAGGCCCGGACGAAGCCCCAGCATTTT
TRBJ2-3,TRBV9,NA,TRBD2,CASSRSGGVTDTQYF,TGTGCCAGCAGCCGTAGCGGGGGGGTCACAGATACGCAGTATTTT
TRBJ1-1,TRBV27,NA,TRBD1,CASSSLQGLNTEAFF,TGTGCCAGCAGTTCCCTACAGGGGCTGAACACTGAAGCTTTCTTT
TRBJ2-3,TRBV29-1,NA,NA,CSVDELDTQYF,TGCAGCGTTGACGAATTAGATACGCAGTATTTT
TRBJ1-5,TRBV27,NA,NA,CASSSRNHQPQHF,TGTGCCAGCAGTTCCCGGAATCATCAGCCCCAGCATTTT
TRBJ2-3,TRBV11-2,NA,TRBD2,CASSLAVAGDVADTQYF,TGTGCCAGCAGCTTAGCGGTAGCGGGGGATGTAGCAGATACGCAGTATTTT
TRBJ1-2,TRBV7-9,NA,NA,CASSPGLSYGYTF,TGTGCCAGCAGCCCGGGGCTCTCCTATGGCTACACCTTC
TRBJ2-1,TRBV9,NA,NA,CASSAPGEQFF,TGTGCCAGCAGCGCCCCCGGGGAGCAGTTCTTC
TRBJ2-2,TRBV3-1,NA,NA,CASSSRFGELFF,TGTGCCAGCAGCTCTCGGTTCGGGGAGCTGTTTTTT
TRBJ2-1,TRBV23-1,NA,NA,CASSDSRIYNEQFF,TGCGCCAGCAGTGACAGCCGAATCTACAATGAGCAGTTCTTC
TRBJ2-5,TRBV27,NA,NA,CASSPQGFEGEETQYF,TGTGCCAGCAGTCCCCAGGGTTTCGAAGGGGAGGAGACCCAGTACTTC
TRBJ2-7,TRBV7-9,NA,NA,CASSPQDWAESYEQYF,TGTGCCAGCAGCCCCCAGGATTGGGCAGAGTCCTACGAGCAGTACTTC
TRBJ2-1,TRBV13,NA,TRBD2,CASSETSGGAYEQFF,TGTGCCAGCAGCGAGACTAGCGGGGGGGCCTATGAGCAGTTCTTC
TRBJ1-1,TRBV4-1,NA,NA,CASSQQLNTEAFF,TGCGCCAGCAGCCAACAGTTGAACACTGAAGCTTTCTTT
TRBJ1-2,TRBV5-4,NA,NA,CASSPPGGGYTF,TGTGCCAGCAGCCCCCCTGGCGGGGGCTACACCTTC
TRBJ2-2,TRBV11-2,NA,NA,CASGADWNTGELFF,TGTGCCAGCGGCGCCGACTGGAACACCGGGGAGCTGTTTTTT
TRBJ1-1,TRBV20-1,NA,TRBD1,CSAQTGGDTEAFF,TGCAGTGCCCAGACAGGGGGGGACACTGAAGCTTTCTTT
TRBJ2-1,TRBV2,NA,TRBD2,CASGTSWDYNEQFF,TGTGCCAGCGGGACTAGTTGGGACTACAATGAGCAGTTCTTC
TRBJ2-7,TRBV23-1,NA,NA,CASSRYEQYF,TGCGCCAGCAGTCGGTATGAGCAGTACTTC
TRBJ2-5,TRBV20-1,NA,TRBD1,CSARVGQGFGETQYF,TGCAGTGCTAGAGTCGGACAGGGCTTCGGGGAGACCCAGTACTTC
TRBJ1-2,TRBV6-6,NA,NA,CASSPFYTF,TGTGCCAGCAGCCCTTTCTACACCTTC
TRBJ2-7,TRBV9,few,TRBD1,CASSVATGAVEEQYF,TGTGCCAGCAGCGTAGCAACAGGGGCGGTGGAAGAGCAGTACTTC
TRBJ1-2,TRBV7-6,NA,NA,CASSRTGQTGGYTF,TGTGCCAGCAGCCGTACAGGGCAGACGGGGGGCTACACCTTC
TRBJ2-7,TRBV3-1,NA,NA,CASSQELGAPDEQYF,TGTGCCAGCAGCCAAGAACTGGGGGCTCCCGACGAGCAGTACTTC
TRBJ2-5,TRBV29-1,once,NA,CSVEGREETQYF,TGCAGCGTTGAAGGCAGGGAAGAGACCCAGTACTTC
TRBJ2-3,TRBV20-1,NA,TRBD2,CSARDPREREPDTQYF,TGCAGTGCTAGAGACCCCCGGGAGCGGGAGCCAGATACGCAGTATTTT
TRBJ2-7,TRBV29-1,NA,NA,CSVDLAGHYEQYF,TGCAGCGTTGATTTGGCGGGGCACTACGAGCAGTACTTC
TRBJ1-1,TRBV3-1,once,NA,CASSQDWGLGTEAFF,TGTGCCAGCAGCCAAGACTGGGGGCTGGGAACTGAAGCTTTCTTT
TRBJ2-1,TRBV14,NA,NA,CASSGPSSYNEQFF,TGTGCCAGCAGCGGCCCCAGCTCCTACAATGAGCAGTTCTTC
TRBJ2-7,TRBV2,NA,TRBD2,CASSEGLFYEQYF,TGTGCCAGCAGCGAGGGACTATTCTACGAGCAGTACTTC
TRBJ1-1,TRBV4-2,NA,TRBD1,CASSHWGQGLETEAFF,TGTGCCAGCAGCCACTGGGGACAGGGGCTGGAGACTGAAGCTTTCTTT
TRBJ2-4,TRBV15,NA,NA,CATSTKENIQYF,TGTGCCACCAGCACAAAAGAAAACATTCAGTACTTC
TRBJ1-5,TRBV4-1,NA,NA,CASSQGVQGGQPQHF,TGCGCCAGCAGCCAAGGGGTCCAGGGCGGTCAGCCCCAGCATTTT
TRBJ2-3,TRBV5-1,NA,NA,CASRGAYTDTQYF,TGCGCCAGCAGGGGGGCGTACACAGATACGCAGTATTTT
TRBJ2-1,TRBV29-1,NA,NA,CSVEIDNEQFF,TGCAGCGTTGAGATTGACAATGAGCAGTTCTTC
TRBJ2-7,TRBV20-1,once,TRBD2,CSARAASGGPISYEQYF,TGCAGTGCTAGAGCGGCTAGCGGGGGTCCGATCTCCTACGAGCAGTACTTC
TRBJ2-3,TRBV7-9,once,NA,CASSPPDTDTQYF,TGTGCCAGCAGCCCGCCTGACACAGATACGCAGTATTTT
TRBJ2-5,TRBV9,NA,TRBD2,CASSAGTSGEETQYF,TGTGCCAGCAGCGCCGGGACTAGCGGGGAAGAGACCCAGTACTTC
TRBJ2-7,TRBV11-1,NA,NA,CASSRRTDSYEQYF,TGTGCCAGCAGTCGGAGGACGGATTCCTACGAGCAGTACTTC
TRBJ2-7,TRBV27,once,TRBD2,CASSLTSADYEQYF,TGTGCCAGCAGCTTGACTAGCGCGGATTACGAGCAGTACTTC
TRBJ2-7,TRBV7-2,NA,NA,CASSDGTFTYEQYF,TGTGCCAGCAGCGACGGGACGTTTACCTACGAGCAGTACTTC
TRBJ1-1,TRBV7-9,NA,NA,CASSLPRGGEAFF,TGTGCCAGCAGCTTACCCCGGGGGGGTGAAGCTTTCTTT
TRBJ1-1,TRBV6-4,NA,NA,CASSAGENTEAFF,TGTGCCAGCAGTGCCGGGGAGAACACTGAAGCTTTCTTT
TRBJ2-7,TRBV4-1,NA,NA,CASSQEEGEINEQYF,TGCGCCAGCAGCCAAGAAGAGGGGGAAATCAACGAGCAGTACTTC
TRBJ2-5,TRBV11-1,NA,TRBD1,CASSSYRDRQETQYF,TGTGCCAGCAGCTCGTACCGGGACAGGCAAGAGACCCAGTACTTC
TRBJ1-2,TRBV25-1,NA,NA,CASSVYREPNYGYTF,TGTGCCAGCAGTGTCTACAGGGAGCCCAACTATGGCTACACCTTC
TRBJ2-2,TRBV2,NA,NA,CASSESDLTWSSGELFF,TGTGCCAGCAGTGAATCGGACTTGACATGGAGCAGCGGGGAGCTGTTTTTT
TRBJ2-3,TRBV5-4,few,TRBD2,CASSTLAGGPTDTQYF,TGTGCCAGCAGTACCTTGGCGGGGGGGCCTACAGATACGCAGTATTTT
TRBJ2-1,TRBV7-9,NA,TRBD2,CASSAGEFEDNEQFF,TGTGCCAGCAGCGCGGGGGAGTTTGAAGACAATGAGCAGTTCTTC
TRBJ2-5,TRBV20-1,NA,NA,CSARVRGRETQYF,TGCAGTGCTAGGGTCCGGGGCCGGGAGACCCAGTACTTC
TRBJ1-4,TRBV4-2,NA,NA,CASSQDRGEDEKLFF,TGTGCCAGCAGCCAAGACAGGGGCGAGGATGAAAAACTGTTTTTT
TRBJ1-2,TRBV9,NA,TRBD1,CASSERDSYGYTF,TGTGCCAGCAGCGAACGGGACAGCTATGGCTACACCTTC
TRBJ2-7,TRBV7-8,few,NA,CASSLERGSSYEQYF,TGTGCCAGCAGCTTAGAGAGGGGGAGCTCCTACGAGCAGTACTTC
TRBJ1-2,TRBV9,NA,NA,CASSVETTSVYGYTF,TGTGCCAGCAGCGTAGAGACGACATCCGTCTATGGCTACACCTTC
TRBJ2-1,TRBV20-1,NA,NA,CSARQGGNEQFF,TGCAGTGCTAGACAGGGGGGCAATGAGCAGTTCTTC